These 27 T cell receptor beta chains share one sample of origin, sequenced in a study of blood T cell repertoires in COVID-19. Repertoires were generated with immunoSEQ multiplex PCR, while TCRdb's copy carries only in-frame clones and drops some. The sample yields about 71,000 clones, 90% seen once. Specimen: peripheral blood. These receptors came from a woman aged 18-30 years with acute or convalescent COVID-19.

This clone is a singleton in its sample. The CDR3 sequence: CASSRTGPPLGEQYF. The CDR3 nucleotides are TGTGCCAGCAGTAGGACAGGACCACCCCTCGGCGAGCAGTACTTC. V and J are TRBV2 and TRBJ2-7, with 7 bases matching TRBD1. The V segment lost 5 bases and the J segment 6 bases; nucleotides outside the gene matches: 13. The CDR3 spans 15 residues. Germline CDR1 SNHLY, CDR2 FYNNEI.

This chain joins TRBV9 and TRBJ2-5, with a weak D call TRBD1 (7 bases). V was trimmed by 5 bases and J by 2 bases, leaving 13 bases between them. In germline, CDR1 is SGDLS, CDR2 YYNGEE. The CDR3 loop spans 14 amino acids. The CDR3, as DNA: TGTGCCAGCAGTGGAGGGACAGCACAAGAGACCCAGTACTTC. Residues: CASSGGTAQETQYF.

This chain connects TRBV10-1 to TRBJ2-4; TRBD1 matches at 7 bases. Germline values: CDR1 WNHNN, CDR2 SYGVQD (reference sequence). The CDR3 loop spans 14 amino acids. V was pared by 8 bases and J by 1 base, with 5 bases of the junction left unmatched. The CDR3 DNA sequence: TGCGCCAGCCACAGGGGCTTTGCCAAAAACATTCAGTACTTC. This sequence encodes CASHRGFAKNIQYF.

The chain recombines TRBV23-1 with TRBJ2-3; 7 bases map to TRBD2. TRBV23-1 is marked as an open reading frame, function uncertain. This CDR3 is 14 amino acids long. V gave up 7 bases and J gave up 5 bases; unmatched junction bases: 9. The CDR3 nucleotides are TGCGCCAGCACGACTAGCTCATTTGGAGATACGCAGTATTTT. Translation gives CASTTSSFGDTQYF.

The genes are TRBV6-1 and TRBJ1-4, with TRBD1 identical over 8 bases. V lost 3 bases and J lost 1; bases outside the gene matches: 1. Germline V gene sequence: CDR1 MNHNS, CDR2 SASEGT. CDR3 size: 15 residues. CDR3 amino acids: CASSETGETNEKLFF. The CDR3 DNA reads TGTGCCAGCAGTGAGACAGGGGAAACTAATGAAAAACTGTTTTTT.

The chain is built from TRBV27 and TRBJ2-7; TRBD1 matches at 8 bases. CDR1 and CDR2 from the germline V gene are MNHEY and SMNVEV (reference sequence). The trim removed 5 bases at V and 4 bases at J, leaving 13 bases unmatched. This CDR3 has 16 residues. The CDR3 DNA follows: TGTGCCAGCAGTCCGAGGACAGGGTTGAAGGCGTACGAGCAGTACTTC. Translated, it gives CASSPRTGLKAYEQYF.

The chain joins TRBV14 to TRBJ2-7, with 8 nucleotides matching TRBD2. Germline V gives CDR1 SGHDN, CDR2 FVKESK. The CDR3 is 20 amino acids. V was pared by 3 bases and J by 4 bases, with 23 bases of the junction left unmatched. CDR3 protein: CASSHQSPYEPSGWIYEQYF. CDR3 DNA: TGTGCCAGCAGCCACCAGTCCCCCTACGAGCCTAGCGGGTGGATTTACGAGCAGTACTTC.

The V call is TRBV28, the J call TRBJ1-5, with 12 bases lining up with TRBD1. V lost 7 bases to trimming and J lost 4 bases; unmatched junction nucleotides: 11. Germline V gene lookup returns CDR1 MDHEN and CDR2 SYDVKM. The CDR3 runs to 17 residues. The CDR3: CASTSVRDRGPNQPQHF. CDR3 in DNA: TGTGCCAGCACTTCGGTCCGGGACAGGGGGCCGAATCAGCCCCAGCATTTT.

This sequence joins TRBV27 and TRBJ1-5, with a tentative D call TRBD1 (6 bases). The V end was cut by 1 base, the J end by 3 bases, with 10 bases between. The length of the CDR3 is 15 residues. Germline V gives CDR1 MNHEY, CDR2 SMNVEV (reference sequence). CDR3 amino acids: CASSLLSGANQPQHF. The CDR3 bases are TGTGCCAGCAGTTTATTATCAGGGGCCAATCAGCCCCAGCATTTT.

V is TRBV11-2 and J is TRBJ2-1, with D uncertain. The CDR3 loop spans 17 amino acids. Germline CDR1 reads SGHAT; CDR2 reads FQNNGV. V was clipped by 1 base and J by 0 bases, with 13 bases between them. CDR3 coding DNA: TGTGCCAGCAGCTTAGTGTCGGCGCGCGGCTCCTACAATGAGCAGTTCTTC. Amino acids: CASSLVSARGSYNEQFF.

The chain carries TRBV9 and TRBJ2-7, with 8 bases matching TRBD2. CDR1 SGDLS and CDR2 YYNGEE come from the germline V gene. V lost 0 bases to trimming and J lost 4 bases; unmatched junction nucleotides: 3. The CDR3 has 14 amino acids. The CDR3 sequence is CASSVGSSGYEQYF. The CDR3 bases are TGTGCCAGCAGCGTAGGGTCTAGCGGGTACGAGCAGTACTTC.

The rearrangement links TRBV3-1 (or the pseudogene TRBV3-2) to TRBJ2-7; TRBD1 matches 7 bases. Trimming took 3 bases from V and 3 from J; bases not matched to a gene: 5. This CDR3 is 14 amino acids long. CDR1 is LGHDT, CDR2 YNNKEL, per germline (reference sequence). The CDR3 spells CASSHGTGVYEQYF. As DNA, the CDR3 is TGTGCCAGCAGCCACGGAACAGGGGTCTACGAGCAGTACTTC.

The chain uses TRBV9 and TRBJ1-4; 8 bases match TRBD1. CDR1 and CDR2 from the germline V gene are SGDLS and YYNGEE. The CDR3 has 17 residues. The trim removed 1 base at V and 0 bases at J, leaving 5 bases unmatched. For the CDR3, the DNA is TGTGCCAGCAGCGTATGGGACAGGCCCTCAACTAATGAAAAACTGTTTTTT. Encoded protein: CASSVWDRPSTNEKLFF.

The chain recombines TRBV7-8 with TRBJ2-2; 8 nucleotides match TRBD1. Germline loops: CDR1 SGHVS, CDR2 FQNEAQ. V lost 3 bases to trimming and J lost 2 bases; unmatched junction nucleotides: 5. The CDR3 runs to 16 residues. DNA of the CDR3: TGTGCCAGCAGCTTTTCGGACAGGGTAAACACCGGGGAGCTGTTTTTT. Its protein product is CASSFSDRVNTGELFF.

V is TRBV5-5 and J is TRBJ1-2; the D is unclear. From germline, CDR1 is SGHKS and CDR2 YYEKEE (reference sequence). There are 13 residues in the CDR3. V lost 4 bases and J 1 base, leaving 8 bases between the germline ends. DNA for the CDR3: TGTGCCAGCAGCCCAAGAGGTAACTATGGCTACACCTTC. Amino acids: CASSPRGNYGYTF.

This clone was counted once. The chain uses TRBV18 and TRBJ1-1, with a tentative D call TRBD1 (6 bases). Germline V gene sequence: CDR1 KGHSH, CDR2 LQKENI. Trimming removed 3 bases at V and 6 bases at J, with 11 bases between. The length of the CDR3 is 13 residues. CDR3 coding DNA: TGTGCCAGCTCACCGGGGGGGCAGGCTGAAGCTTTCTTT. Protein sequence: CASSPGGQAEAFF.

The chain recombines TRBV7-2 with TRBJ1-3; TRBD1 is a possible D gene (5 bases). The CDR3 covers 16 residues. Germline-derived CDR1 and CDR2 are SGHTA and FQGNSA. Trimming removed 1 base at V and 0 bases at J, with 10 bases between. CDR3 region: CASSLGGQTSGNTIYF. CDR3 sequence (DNA): TGTGCCAGCAGCTTAGGTGGACAAACCTCTGGAAACACCATATATTTT.

This chain links TRBV2 with TRBJ1-5, with a weak D call TRBD1 (6 bases). The CDR3 totals 15 residues. Germline V gene lookup returns CDR1 SNHLY and CDR2 FYNNEI. V was shortened by 0 bases and J by 6 bases, with 12 bases between the two germline ends. The CDR3 here is CASSEASGAVQPQHF. Written as DNA, the CDR3 is TGTGCCAGCAGTGAAGCTTCAGGGGCGGTTCAGCCCCAGCATTTT.

Here the CDR3 reads CATSSLRAETQYF. DNA for the CDR3: TGTGCCACCAGCAGCCTCAGGGCGGAGACCCAGTACTTC. The rearrangement joins TRBV15 to TRBJ2-5, with a weak D call TRBD1 (5 bases). Germline values: CDR1 LNHNV, CDR2 YYDKDF (reference sequence). The CDR3 is 13 amino acids. V was cut by 3 bases and J by 5 bases, with 10 bases left in between.

The chain has TRBV10-3 and TRBJ1-1; no firm D call. Germline CDR1 and CDR2: ENHRY and SYGVKD. CDR3 length: 11 amino acids. V lost 6 bases to trimming and J lost 9 bases, with 11 bases between them. CDR3: CAISAGGKAFF. In nucleotides, the CDR3 is TGTGCCATCAGCGCCGGTGGTAAAGCTTTCTTT.

The chain is built from TRBV30 and TRBJ1-2, with 8 nucleotides matching TRBD1. Germline V lookup: CDR1 GTSNPN, CDR2 SVGIG (reference sequence). This CDR3 spans 13 amino acids. V trimming: 2 bases; J trimming: 6 bases; junction bases outside the gene matches: 5. For the CDR3, the DNA is TGTGCCTGGAGTCCACAGGGGGTCGATGGCTACACCTTC. Encoded protein: CAWSPQGVDGYTF.

The V and J genes are TRBV28 and TRBJ2-6; D not certain. The CDR3 is made up of 12 amino acids. Germline V lookup: CDR1 MDHEN, CDR2 SYDVKM. Trimming removed 7 bases at V and 4 bases at J, with 5 bases between. CDR3 in DNA: TGTGCCAGCACATCAGGGGCCAACGTCCTGACTTTC. It yields the protein CASTSGANVLTF.

The chain has TRBV21-1 and TRBJ1-5; TRBD1 is the table's D call and was not checked against the DNA. TRBV21-1 is a known pseudogene. The CDR3 contains 20 residues. The chain's CDR3 is CASSKDVRDRGHGGNQPQHF. The CDR3 DNA reads as TGTGCCAGCAGCAAAGACGTCCGGGACAGGGGGCACGGGGGCAATCAGCCCCAGCATTTT.

This clone was detected only once. This chain links TRBV7-9 with TRBJ2-1, with 12 bases fitting TRBD1. The CDR3 is 19 residues long. Per the germline V gene, CDR1 is SEHNR and CDR2 is FQNEAQ (reference sequence). V lost 3 bases, J lost 0 bases, and 9 bases stayed unmatched. In nucleotides, the CDR3 is TGTGCCAGCAGCTTGGGGGGACAGGGGGCGTTTAGCTCCTACAATGAGCAGTTCTTC. As protein: CASSLGGQGAFSSYNEQFF.

The rearrangement uses TRBV19 and TRBJ2-5; a possible D gene is TRBD2 (5 bases). The ends were cut back, 3 bases at V and 6 bases at J, with 14 bases in the middle. Per germline, CDR1 LNHDA and CDR2 SQIVND (reference sequence). The CDR3 runs to 14 residues. In nucleotides, the CDR3 is TGTGCCAGTAGTATGAACTGGGAGAGAAAGACCCAGTACTTC. This codes for CASSMNWERKTQYF.

This chain uses TRBV28 with TRBJ1-5; TRBD1 might be the D (5 bases). CDR1 is MDHEN and CDR2 is SYDVKM in the germline V gene. The CDR3 spans 14 residues. V dropped 6 bases and J dropped 0 bases, with 9 bases sitting between them. CDR3 nucleotides: TGTGCCAGCAGAGGGGCTCTTAGCAATCAGCCCCAGCATTTT. Translated, it gives CASRGALSNQPQHF. Drawing the rest from reference TRBV28 and TRBJ1-5, the complete variable domain is DVKVTQSSRYLVKRTGEKVFLECVQDMDHENMFWYRQDPGLGLRLIYFSYDVKMKEKGDIPEGYSVSREKKERFSLILESASTNQTSMYLCASRGALSNQPQHFGDGTRLSIL.

The chain employs TRBV7-2 and TRBJ1-1; 12 bases align to TRBD1. After removal of 9 bases from V and 5 bases from J, the junction contained 7 bases not matched to a gene. This CDR3 has 14 residues. Germline V gives CDR1 SGHTA, CDR2 FQGNSA. For the CDR3, the DNA is TGTGCCAGTAGCGGGACAGGGGGCGCGACTGAAGCTTTCTTT. Protein product: CASSGTGGATEAFF.